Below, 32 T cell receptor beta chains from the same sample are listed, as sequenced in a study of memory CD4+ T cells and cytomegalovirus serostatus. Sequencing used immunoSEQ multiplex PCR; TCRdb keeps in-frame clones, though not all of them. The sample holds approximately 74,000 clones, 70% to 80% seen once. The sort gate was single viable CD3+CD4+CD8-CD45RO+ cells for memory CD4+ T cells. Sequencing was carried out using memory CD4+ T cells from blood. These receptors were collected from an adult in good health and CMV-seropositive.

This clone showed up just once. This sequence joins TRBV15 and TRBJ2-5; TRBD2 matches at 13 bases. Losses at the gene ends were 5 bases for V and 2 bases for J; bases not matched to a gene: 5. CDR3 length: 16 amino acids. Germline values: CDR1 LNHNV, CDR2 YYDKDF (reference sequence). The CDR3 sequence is CATSEGLAGNQETQYF. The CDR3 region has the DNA TGTGCCACCAGCGAGGGACTAGCGGGGAATCAAGAGACCCAGTACTTC.

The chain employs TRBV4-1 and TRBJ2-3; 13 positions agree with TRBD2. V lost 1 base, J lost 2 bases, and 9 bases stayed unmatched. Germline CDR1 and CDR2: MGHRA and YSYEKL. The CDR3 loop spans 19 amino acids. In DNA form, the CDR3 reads TGCGCCAGCAGCCAAGCAAGTACGGGACTAGCGGGGCCCACAGATACGCAGTATTTT. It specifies CASSQASTGLAGPTDTQYF.

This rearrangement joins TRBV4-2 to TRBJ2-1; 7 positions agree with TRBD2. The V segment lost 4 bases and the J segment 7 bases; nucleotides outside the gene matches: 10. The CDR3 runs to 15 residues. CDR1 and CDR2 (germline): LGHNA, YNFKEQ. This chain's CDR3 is CASSPERDRSNEQFF. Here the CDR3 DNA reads TGTGCCAGCAGCCCAGAGCGGGATAGGAGTAATGAGCAGTTCTTC.

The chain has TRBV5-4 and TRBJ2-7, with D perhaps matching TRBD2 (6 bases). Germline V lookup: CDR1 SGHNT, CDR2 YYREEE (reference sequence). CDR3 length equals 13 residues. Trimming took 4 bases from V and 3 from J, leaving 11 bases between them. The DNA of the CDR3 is TGTGCCAGCAGCCGGGACTCTTTCTACGAGCAGTACTTC. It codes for CASSRDSFYEQYF.

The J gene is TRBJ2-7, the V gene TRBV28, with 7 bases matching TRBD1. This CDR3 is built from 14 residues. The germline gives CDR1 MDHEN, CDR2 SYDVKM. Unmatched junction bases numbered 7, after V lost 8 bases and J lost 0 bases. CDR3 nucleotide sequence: TGTGCCAGCGGGACCGGGACAGTCTCCTACGAGCAGTACTTC. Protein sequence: CASGTGTVSYEQYF.

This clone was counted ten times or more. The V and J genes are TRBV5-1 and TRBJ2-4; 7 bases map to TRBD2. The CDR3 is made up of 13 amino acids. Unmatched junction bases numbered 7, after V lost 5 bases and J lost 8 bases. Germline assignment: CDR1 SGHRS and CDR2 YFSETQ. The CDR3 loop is CASSPMGGDIQYF. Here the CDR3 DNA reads TGCGCCAGCAGTCCAATGGGAGGGGACATTCAGTACTTC. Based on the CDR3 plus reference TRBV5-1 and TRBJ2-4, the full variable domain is KAGVTQTPRYLIKTRGQQVTLSCSPISGHRSVSWYQQTPGQGLQFLFEYFSETQRNKGNFPGRFSGRQFSNSRSEMNVSTLELGDSALYLCASSPMGGDIQYFGAGTRLSVL.

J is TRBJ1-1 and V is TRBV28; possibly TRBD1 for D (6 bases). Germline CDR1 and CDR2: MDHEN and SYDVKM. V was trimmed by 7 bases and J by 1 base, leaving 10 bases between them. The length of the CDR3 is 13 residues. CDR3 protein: CASIQQGNTEAFF. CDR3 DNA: TGTGCCAGCATCCAACAGGGGAACACTGAAGCTTTCTTT.

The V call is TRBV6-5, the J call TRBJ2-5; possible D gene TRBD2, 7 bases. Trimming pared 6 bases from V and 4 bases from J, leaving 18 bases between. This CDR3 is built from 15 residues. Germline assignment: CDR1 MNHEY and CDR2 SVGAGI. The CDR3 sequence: CASSPPRGGRETQYF. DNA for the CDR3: TGTGCCAGCAGCCCGCCAAGGGGGGGCCGAGAGACCCAGTACTTC.

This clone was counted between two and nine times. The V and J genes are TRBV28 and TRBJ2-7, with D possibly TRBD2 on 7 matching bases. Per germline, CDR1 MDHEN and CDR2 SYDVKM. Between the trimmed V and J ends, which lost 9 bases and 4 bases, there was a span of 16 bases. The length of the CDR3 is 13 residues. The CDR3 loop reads CASKRGGLYEQYF. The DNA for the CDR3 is TGTGCCAGTAAGAGGGGGGGGCTGTACGAGCAGTACTTC. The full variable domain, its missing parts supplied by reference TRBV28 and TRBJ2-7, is DVKVTQSSRYLVKRTGEKVFLECVQDMDHENMFWYRQDPGLGLRLIYFSYDVKMKEKGDIPEGYSVSREKKERFSLILESASTNQTSMYLCASKRGGLYEQYFGPGTRLTVT.

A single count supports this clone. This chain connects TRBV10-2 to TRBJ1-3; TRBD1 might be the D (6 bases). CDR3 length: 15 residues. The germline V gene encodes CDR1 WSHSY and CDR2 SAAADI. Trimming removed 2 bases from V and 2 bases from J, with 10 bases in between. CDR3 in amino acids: CASSEGGAAGNTIYF. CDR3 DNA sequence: TGCGCCAGCAGTGAGGGGGGGGCCGCTGGAAACACCATATATTTT.

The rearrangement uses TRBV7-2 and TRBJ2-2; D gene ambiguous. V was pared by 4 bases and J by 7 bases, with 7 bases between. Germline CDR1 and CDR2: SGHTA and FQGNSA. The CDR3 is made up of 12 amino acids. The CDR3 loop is CASSSPGGELFF. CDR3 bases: TGTGCCAGCAGCTCGCCGGGCGGGGAGCTGTTTTTT.

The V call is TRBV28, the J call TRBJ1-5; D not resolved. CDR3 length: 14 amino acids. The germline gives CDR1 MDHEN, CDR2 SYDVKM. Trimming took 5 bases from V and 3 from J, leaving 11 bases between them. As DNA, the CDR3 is TGTGCCAGCAGTCCGACACCTTACAATCAGCCCCAGCATTTT. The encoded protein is CASSPTPYNQPQHF. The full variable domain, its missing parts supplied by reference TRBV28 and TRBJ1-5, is DVKVTQSSRYLVKRTGEKVFLECVQDMDHENMFWYRQDPGLGLRLIYFSYDVKMKEKGDIPEGYSVSREKKERFSLILESASTNQTSMYLCASSPTPYNQPQHFGDGTRLSIL.

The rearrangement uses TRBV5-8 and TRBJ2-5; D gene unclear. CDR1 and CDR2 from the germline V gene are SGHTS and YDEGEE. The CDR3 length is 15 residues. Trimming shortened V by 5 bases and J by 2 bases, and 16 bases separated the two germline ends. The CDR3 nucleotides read TGTGCCAGCAGTACTAATACCCGTTCTCAAGAGACCCAGTACTTC. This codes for CASSTNTRSQETQYF. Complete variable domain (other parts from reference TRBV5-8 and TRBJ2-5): EAGVTQSPTHLIKTRGQQATLRCSPISGHTSVYWYQQALGLGLQFLLWYDEGEERNRGNFPPRFSGRQFPNYSSELNVNALELEDSALYLCASSTNTRSQETQYFGPGTRLLVL.

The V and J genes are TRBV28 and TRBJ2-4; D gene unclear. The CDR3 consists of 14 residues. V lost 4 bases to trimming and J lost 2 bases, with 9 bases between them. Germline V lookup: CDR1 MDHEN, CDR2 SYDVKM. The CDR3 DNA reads TGTGCCAGCAGTTCGGCTAAGACCAAAAACATTCAGTACTTC. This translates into CASSSAKTKNIQYF. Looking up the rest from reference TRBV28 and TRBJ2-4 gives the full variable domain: DVKVTQSSRYLVKRTGEKVFLECVQDMDHENMFWYRQDPGLGLRLIYFSYDVKMKEKGDIPEGYSVSREKKERFSLILESASTNQTSMYLCASSSAKTKNIQYFGAGTRLSVL.

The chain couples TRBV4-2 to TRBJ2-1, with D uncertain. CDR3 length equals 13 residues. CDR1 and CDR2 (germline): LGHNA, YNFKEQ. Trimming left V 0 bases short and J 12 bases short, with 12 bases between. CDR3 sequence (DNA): TGTGCCAGCAGCCAAGATGTCGCGGACCCGCAGTTCTTC. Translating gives CASSQDVADPQFF.

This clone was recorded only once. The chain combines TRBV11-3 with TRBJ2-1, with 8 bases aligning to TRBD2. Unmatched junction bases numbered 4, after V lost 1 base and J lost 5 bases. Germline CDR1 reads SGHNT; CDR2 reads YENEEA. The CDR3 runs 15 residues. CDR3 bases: TGTGCCAGCAGCTTAGTAGCGGGGTCCCACAATGAGCAGTTCTTC. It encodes CASSLVAGSHNEQFF.

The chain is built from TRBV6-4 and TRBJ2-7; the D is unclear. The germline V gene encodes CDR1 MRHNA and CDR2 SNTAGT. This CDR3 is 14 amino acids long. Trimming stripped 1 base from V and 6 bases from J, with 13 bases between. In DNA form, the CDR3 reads TGTGCCAGCAGTGACTTAGGTAGCCGTAGCGAGCAGTACTTC. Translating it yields CASSDLGSRSEQYF.

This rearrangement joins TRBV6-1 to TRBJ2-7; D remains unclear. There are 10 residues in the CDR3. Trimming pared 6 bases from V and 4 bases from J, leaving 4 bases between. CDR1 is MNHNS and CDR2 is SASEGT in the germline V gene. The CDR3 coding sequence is TGTGCCAGCAGCGATTACGAGCAGTACTTC. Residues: CASSDYEQYF.

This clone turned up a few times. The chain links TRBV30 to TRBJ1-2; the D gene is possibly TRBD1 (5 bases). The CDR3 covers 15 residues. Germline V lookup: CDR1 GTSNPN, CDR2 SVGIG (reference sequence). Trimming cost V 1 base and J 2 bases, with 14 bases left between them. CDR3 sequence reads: CAWSAKGNINYGYTF. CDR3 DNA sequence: TGTGCCTGGAGTGCAAAGGGGAACATCAACTATGGCTACACCTTC.

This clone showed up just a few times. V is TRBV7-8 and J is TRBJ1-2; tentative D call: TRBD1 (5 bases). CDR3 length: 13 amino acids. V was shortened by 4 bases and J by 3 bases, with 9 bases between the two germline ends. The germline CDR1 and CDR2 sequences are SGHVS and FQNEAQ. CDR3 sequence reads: CASSYQTDYGYTF. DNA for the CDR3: TGTGCCAGCAGCTACCAGACAGACTATGGCTACACCTTC. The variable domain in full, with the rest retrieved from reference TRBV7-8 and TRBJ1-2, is GAGVSQSPRYKVAKRGQDVALRCDPISGHVSLFWYQQALGQGPEFLTYFQNEAQLDKSGLPSDRFFAERPEGSVSTLKIQRTQQEDSAVYLCASSYQTDYGYTFGSGTRLTVV.

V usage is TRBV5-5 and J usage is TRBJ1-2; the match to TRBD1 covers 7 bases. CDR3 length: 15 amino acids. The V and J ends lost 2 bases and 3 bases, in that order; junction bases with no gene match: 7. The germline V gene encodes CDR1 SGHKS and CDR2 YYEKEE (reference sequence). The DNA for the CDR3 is TGTGCCAGCAGCTTTACGTGGGACAGCTACTATGGCTACACCTTC. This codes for CASSFTWDSYYGYTF.

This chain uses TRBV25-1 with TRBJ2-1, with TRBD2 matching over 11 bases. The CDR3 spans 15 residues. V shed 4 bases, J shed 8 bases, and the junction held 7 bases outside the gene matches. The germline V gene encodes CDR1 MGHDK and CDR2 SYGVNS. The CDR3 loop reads CASSGVLAGGDEQFF. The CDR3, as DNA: TGTGCCAGCAGTGGGGTTCTAGCGGGAGGCGATGAGCAGTTCTTC.

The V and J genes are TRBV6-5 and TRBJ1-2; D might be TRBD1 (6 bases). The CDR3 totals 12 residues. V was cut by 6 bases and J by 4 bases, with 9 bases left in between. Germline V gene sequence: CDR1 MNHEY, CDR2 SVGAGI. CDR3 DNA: TGTGCCAGCAGCCAGACAGGCTATGGCTACACCTTC. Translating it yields CASSQTGYGYTF.

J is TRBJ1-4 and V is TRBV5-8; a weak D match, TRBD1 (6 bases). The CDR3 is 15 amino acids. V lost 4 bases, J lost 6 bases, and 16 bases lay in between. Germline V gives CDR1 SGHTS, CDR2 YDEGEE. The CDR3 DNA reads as TGTGCCAGCAGCATCGGACAGACTTCTCATGAAAAACTGTTTTTT. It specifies CASSIGQTSHEKLFF.

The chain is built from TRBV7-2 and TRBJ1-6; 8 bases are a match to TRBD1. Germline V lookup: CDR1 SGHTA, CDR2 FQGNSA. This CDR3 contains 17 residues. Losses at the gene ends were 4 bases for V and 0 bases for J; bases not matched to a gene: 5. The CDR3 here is CASSSNRGSSYNSPLHF. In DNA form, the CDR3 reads TGTGCCAGCAGCTCGAACAGGGGGAGCTCCTATAATTCACCCCTCCACTTT.

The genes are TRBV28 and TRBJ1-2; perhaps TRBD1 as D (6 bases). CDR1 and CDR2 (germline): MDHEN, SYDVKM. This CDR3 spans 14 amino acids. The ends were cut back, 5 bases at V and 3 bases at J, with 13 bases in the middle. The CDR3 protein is CASSRTRGDYGYTF. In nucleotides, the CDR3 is TGTGCCAGCAGTAGAACGAGGGGGGACTATGGCTACACCTTC.

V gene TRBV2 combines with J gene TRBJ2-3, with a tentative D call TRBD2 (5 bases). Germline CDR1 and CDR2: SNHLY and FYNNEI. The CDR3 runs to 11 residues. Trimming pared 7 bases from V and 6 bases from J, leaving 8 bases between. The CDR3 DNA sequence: TGTGCCAGCATGAGGGTGGATACGCAGTATTTT. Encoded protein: CASMRVDTQYF.

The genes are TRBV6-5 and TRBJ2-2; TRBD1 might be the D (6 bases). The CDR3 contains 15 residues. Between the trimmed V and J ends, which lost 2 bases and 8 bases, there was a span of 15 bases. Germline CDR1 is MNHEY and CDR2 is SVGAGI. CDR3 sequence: CASSYGGQGIGELFF. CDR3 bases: TGTGCCAGCAGTTACGGGGGCCAGGGAATAGGGGAGCTGTTTTTT.

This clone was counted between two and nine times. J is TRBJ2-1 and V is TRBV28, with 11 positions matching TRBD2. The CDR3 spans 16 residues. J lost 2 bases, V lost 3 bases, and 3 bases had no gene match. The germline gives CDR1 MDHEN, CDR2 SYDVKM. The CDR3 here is CASSLISGRAYNEQFF. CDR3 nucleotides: TGTGCCAGCAGTTTGATTAGCGGGAGGGCCTACAATGAGCAGTTCTTC.

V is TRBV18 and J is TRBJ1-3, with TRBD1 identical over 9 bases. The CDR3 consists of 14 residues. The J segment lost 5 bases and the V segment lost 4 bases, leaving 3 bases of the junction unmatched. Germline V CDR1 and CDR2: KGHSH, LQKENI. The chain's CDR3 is CASSQGQGRNTIYF. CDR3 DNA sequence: TGTGCCAGCTCACAGGGACAGGGACGAAACACCATATATTTT.

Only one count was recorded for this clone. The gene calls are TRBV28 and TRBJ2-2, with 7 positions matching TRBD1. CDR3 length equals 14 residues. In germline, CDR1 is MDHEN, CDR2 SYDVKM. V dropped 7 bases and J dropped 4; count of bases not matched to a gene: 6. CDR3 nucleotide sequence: TGTGCCAGCACCAAAACAGGGGTCACCGGGGAGCTGTTTTTT. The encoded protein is CASTKTGVTGELFF.

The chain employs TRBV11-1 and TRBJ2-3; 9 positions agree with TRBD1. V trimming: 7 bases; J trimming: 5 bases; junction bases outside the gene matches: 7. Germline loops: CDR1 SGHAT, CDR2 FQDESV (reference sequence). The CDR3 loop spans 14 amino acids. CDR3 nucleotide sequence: TGTGCCAGCAACGACTGGACAGGGGAAGATACGCAGTATTTT. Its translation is CASNDWTGEDTQYF.